This T cell receptor (beta chain) derives from a study of T cell responses to AZD1222 COVID-19 vaccine (dated by TCRdb to about 2021). Regarding the study in general: AZD1222 recipients given second doses at about 4 weeks or at about 12 weeks were pooled, since spike-specific TCR depth and breadth were not found to differ between the two schedules. Trial participants were enrolled into age subgroups of 18-55, 56-69 and 70-plus years, which contained about 150, 27 and 61 TCR-sequenced participants, respectively. A total of approximately 240 trial participants underwent TCR sequencing, of whom 200 to 220 had received two doses of AZD1222 and around 25 had received two doses of the MenACWY control vaccine.

The full study reports these points: A significant rise in spike-specific TCR breadth and depth was observed after two AZD1222 doses relative to day 0 and relative to MenACWY recipients. Because no day 14 peak-response samples were available, the repertoires could be characterized only after the peak T cell response. The vaccine-associated CD4 TCRs covered the entire spike protein, and the dominant responses fell in regions 160-218 and 743-854. Most participants were white British and females outnumbered males, and the authors suggested that clonal diversity may have been underestimated. Reportedly, almost half of the unique spike-specific TCRs recognized epitopes lying outside the regions that are mutated in the B.1.351 and B.1.1.7 variants. Only five or six AZD1222 recipients were SARS-CoV-2 seropositive at baseline, limiting conclusions about previously exposed vaccinees. The 56-69-year group was small, and its depth increase did not reach significance, likely because of low power.

Via the germline V gene, CDR1 is SGHRS and CDR2 YFSETQ. From its cysteine to its phenylalanine, the CDR3 spans 16 amino acids. Of all the DNA, just the CDR3 is kept, 48 bases in frame from base 1. At the junction V is shortened by 4 bases and J by 1 base; bases outside the gene matches: 9. Reading the label with the study, this specimen's time point is: baseline before first vaccination. Samples from vaccinated people were obtained from the UK trials COV001 and COV002, which included a single-blind randomized controlled phase 2/3 trial of AZD1222 (ChAdOx1 nCoV-19) in healthy adults. For TCRbeta chain sequencing, PBMC samples from trial participants were taken at day 0 and at day 28 after the second dose. A remark on this clone: It has no known antigen specificity. No much larger clonotype is one base removed from it; base qualities were not supplied.

The CDR3 regions of human TCRbeta chains were analyzed by immunosequencing. The study's own analysis went as follows. Repertoire TCRs were matched against a reference library of SARS-CoV-2-specific TCRs generated with the MIRA antigen-specificity platform. Breadth was defined as the fraction of unique TCRs that were SARS-CoV-2-associated. Depth was defined as the fraction of total T cells that were SARS-CoV-2-associated. Using the MIRA data, each spike-specific TCR was assigned both to the spike region to which the TCR was reactive and to a CD4 or CD8 class. Log10-transformed breadth and depth values were compared by one-way ANOVA with Sidak's multiple comparisons tests. Not all clones reach the TCRdb copy of this immuneACCESS table, which keeps in-frame sequences only. Checked studies attribute under half of the gap to unresolved V genes and leave the rest unexplained. That table gives V, J and clone size, and the DNA gave D and trimming. The sample table lists about 92,000 clones, 86% of them with a count of one. The ten largest clonotypes hold around 9.6% of the sample.

The source material was peripheral blood, sampled on day 0 of AZD1222 vaccination. The TCR comes from an adult in good health. The chain links TRBV5-1 with TRBJ1-1; TRBD1 matches 8 bases in the middle. The encoded CDR3 is CASSLGQGLSNTEAFF. The DNA sequence is given as TGCGCCAGCAGCCTCGGACAGGGTCTCTCGAACACTGAAGCTTTCTTT.